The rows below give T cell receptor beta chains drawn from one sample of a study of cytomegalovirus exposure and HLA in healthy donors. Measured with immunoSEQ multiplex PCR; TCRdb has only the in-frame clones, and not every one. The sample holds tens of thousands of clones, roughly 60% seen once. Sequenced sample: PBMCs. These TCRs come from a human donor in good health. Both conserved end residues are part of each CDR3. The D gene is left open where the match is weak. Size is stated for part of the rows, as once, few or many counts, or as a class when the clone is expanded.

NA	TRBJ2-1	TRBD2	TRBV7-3	CASSRGLAGNNEQFF	TGTGCCAGCAGCCGCGGACTAGCGGGAAACAATGAGCAGTTCTTC
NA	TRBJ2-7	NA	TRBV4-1	CASSQGPPRAGWEQYF	TGCGCCAGCAGCCAGGGCCCCCCTCGTGCAGGGTGGGAGCAGTACTTC
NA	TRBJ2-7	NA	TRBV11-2	CASSLGLISEQYF	TGTGCCAGCAGCCTAGGACTTATTAGCGAGCAGTACTTC
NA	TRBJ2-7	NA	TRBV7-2	CASSLEGGTYEQYF	TGTGCCAGCAGCTTAGAGGGGGGGACCTACGAGCAGTACTTC
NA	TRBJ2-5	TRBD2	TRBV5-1	CASRSGAQETQYF	TGCGCCAGCAGAAGCGGGGCCCAAGAGACCCAGTACTTC
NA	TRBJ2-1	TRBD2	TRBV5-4	CASSLPSGGANEQFF	TGTGCCAGCAGCTTGCCTAGCGGGGGGGCCAATGAGCAGTTCTTC
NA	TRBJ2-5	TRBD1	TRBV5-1	CASSKSTGERGETQYF	TGCGCCAGCAGCAAATCGACAGGGGAGAGAGGCGAGACCCAGTACTTC
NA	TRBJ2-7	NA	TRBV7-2	CASSLARDGEQYF	TGTGCCAGCAGCTTAGCACGGGATGGCGAGCAGTACTTC
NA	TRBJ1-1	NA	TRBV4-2	CASSLSSGTEAFF	TGTGCCAGCAGCCTCAGCTCCGGGACAGAAGCTTTCTTT
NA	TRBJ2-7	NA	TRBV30	CAWSRGHYEQYF	TGTGCCTGGAGTCGGGGACACTACGAGCAGTACTTC
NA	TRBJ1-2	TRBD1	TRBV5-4	CASSRGTANYGYTF	TGTGCCAGCAGTCGTGGGACAGCTAACTATGGCTACACCTTC
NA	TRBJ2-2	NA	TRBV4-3	CASSQGVGANTGELFF	TGCGCCAGCAGCCAAGGGGTGGGGGCAAACACCGGGGAGCTGTTTTTT
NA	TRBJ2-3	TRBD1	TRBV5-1	CASSSTRDSFSTDTQYF	TGCGCCAGCAGCAGCACCCGGGACAGTTTTTCCACAGATACGCAGTATTTT
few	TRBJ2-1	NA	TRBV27	CASSPGGFGEQFF	TGTGCCAGCAGCCCAGGAGGTTTCGGTGAGCAGTTCTTC
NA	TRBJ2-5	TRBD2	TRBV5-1	CASSSVAGGRETQYF	TGCGCCAGCAGCTCCGTAGCGGGGGGGCGGGAGACCCAGTACTTC